This T cell receptor (beta chain) was found in a study of blood T cell repertoires in COVID-19. Study-wide background: Both acute and convalescent COVID-19 samples were obtained from the United States, Italy and Spain. The analysed material was cDNA or gDNA that came from T cells, B-cell-depleted T cells, or PBMCs.

In the authors' methods: Reference gene primer amplification gave nucleated cell count estimates. Data came from immunoSEQ multiplex PCR; TCRdb stores just in-frame clones and leaves some out. V and J calls and clone size are as listed in that table; D and trimming were resolved from the DNA. The top ten clones hold 4% of a sample with 150,000 to 200,000 clones, roughly nine tenths of them seen once. Trimming shortened V by 2 bases and J by 2 bases, and 10 bases separated the two germline ends. The CDR3 extends over 14 amino acids. The V gene's germline CDR1 is GTSNPN and CDR2 SVGIG (reference sequence).

The sequencing sample was made of peripheral blood. The sequence was collected from a woman aged 70-85 years with acute or convalescent COVID-19. The rearrangement links TRBV30 to TRBJ1-5; D is possibly TRBD1 (5 bases). The CDR3 spells CAWSYGGGNQPQHF. DNA for the CDR3: TGTGCCTGGAGTTACGGAGGGGGCAATCAGCCCCAGCATTTT.